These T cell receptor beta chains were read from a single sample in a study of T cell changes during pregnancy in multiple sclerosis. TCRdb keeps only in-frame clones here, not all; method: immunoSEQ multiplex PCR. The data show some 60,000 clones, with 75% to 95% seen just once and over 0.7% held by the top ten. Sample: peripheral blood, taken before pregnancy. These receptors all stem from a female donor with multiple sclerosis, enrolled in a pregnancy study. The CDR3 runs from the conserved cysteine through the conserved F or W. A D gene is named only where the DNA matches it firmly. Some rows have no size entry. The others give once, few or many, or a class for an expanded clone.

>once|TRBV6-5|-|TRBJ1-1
CASIETVGTEAFF
TGTGCCAGCATCGAAACAGTGGGCACTGAAGCTTTCTTT
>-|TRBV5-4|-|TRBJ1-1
CASSFAGGNTEAFF
TGTGCCAGCAGCTTCGCGGGGGGGAACACTGAAGCTTTCTTT
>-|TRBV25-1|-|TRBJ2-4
CASSVTGSRAKNIQYF
TGTGCCAGCAGTGTAACAGGGTCTCGAGCCAAAAACATTCAGTACTTC
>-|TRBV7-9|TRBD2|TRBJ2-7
CASSKRGGAYEQYF
TGTGCCAGCTCCAAGCGGGGGGGGGCCTACGAGCAGTACTTC
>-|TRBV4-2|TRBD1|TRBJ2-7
CASSQVGGGQGAYGQYF
TGTGCCAGCAGCCAAGTTGGGGGCGGGCAGGGGGCCTACGGGCAGTACTTC
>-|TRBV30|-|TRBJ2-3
CAWSLQRRVLTDTQYF
TGTGCCTGGAGTTTACAAAGGAGGGTACTCACAGATACGCAGTATTTT
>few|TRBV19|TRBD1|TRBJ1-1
CASTKQGKNTEAFF
TGTGCCAGTACCAAACAGGGGAAGAACACTGAAGCTTTCTTT
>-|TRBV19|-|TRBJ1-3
CASRPQRFSGNTIYF
TGTGCCAGTAGACCACAGCGGTTCTCTGGAAACACCATATATTTT
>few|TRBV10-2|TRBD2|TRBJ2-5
CASSEVAGGQETQYF
TGCGCCAGCAGTGAGGTGGCGGGGGGTCAAGAGACCCAGTACTTC
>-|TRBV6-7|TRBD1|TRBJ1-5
CASSTNTGAVQPQHF
TGTGCCAGCAGCACCAATACAGGGGCGGTTCAGCCCCAGCATTTT
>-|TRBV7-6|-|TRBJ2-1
CASSWTSGPEQFF
TGTGCCAGCAGCTGGACCTCAGGGCCTGAGCAGTTCTTC
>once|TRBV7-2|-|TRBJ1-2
CASSGLRGGYGYTF
TGTGCCAGCAGCGGCTTGCGGGGGGGCTATGGCTACACCTTC
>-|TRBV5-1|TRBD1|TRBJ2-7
CASSEGAITYEQYF
TGCGCCAGCAGTGAGGGGGCGATCACCTACGAGCAGTACTTC
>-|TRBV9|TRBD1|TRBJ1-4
CASSFTGGNEKLFF
TGTGCCAGCAGCTTCACAGGGGGTAATGAAAAACTGTTTTTT
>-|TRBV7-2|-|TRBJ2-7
CASSSDRGSEQYF
TGTGCCAGCAGCTCCGATAGGGGGAGCGAGCAGTACTTC
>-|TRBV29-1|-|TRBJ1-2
CSVEVARAYTF
TGCAGCGTTGAAGTCGCCAGGGCCTACACCTTC
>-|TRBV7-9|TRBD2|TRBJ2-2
CASSLALLAGDNTGELFF
TGTGCCAGCAGCTTAGCCTTACTAGCGGGGGACAACACCGGGGAGCTGTTTTTT
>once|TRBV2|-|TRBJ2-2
CASGFRGSNTGELFF
TGTGCCAGCGGGTTTCGGGGGTCGAACACCGGGGAGCTGTTTTTT
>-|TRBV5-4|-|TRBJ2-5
CASSMSGRETQYF
TGTGCCAGCAGCATGTCCGGGAGAGAGACCCAGTACTTC
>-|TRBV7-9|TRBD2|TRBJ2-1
CASSFPVGEGSYNEQFF
TGTGCCAGCAGCTTTCCGGTTGGGGAGGGCTCCTACAATGAGCAGTTCTTC
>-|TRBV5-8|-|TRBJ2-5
CASSLGERRGLQETQYF
TGTGCCAGCAGCTTGGGTGAAAGGAGGGGACTCCAAGAGACCCAGTACTTC
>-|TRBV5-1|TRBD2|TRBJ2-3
CASSFDPTSGGARDTQYF
TGCGCCAGCAGCTTCGACCCGACTAGCGGGGGGGCTAGAGATACGCAGTATTTT
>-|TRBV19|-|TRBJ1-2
CASSLGGVMGYTF
TGTGCCAGTAGCCTAGGGGGGGTGATGGGCTACACCTTC
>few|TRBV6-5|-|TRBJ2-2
CASKQGGLDTGELFF
TGTGCCAGCAAACAAGGGGGATTGGACACCGGGGAGCTGTTTTTT
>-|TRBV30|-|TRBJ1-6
CAWSLRRGLNSPLHF
TGTGCCTGGAGTCTACGACGGGGGTTGAATTCACCCCTCCACTTT
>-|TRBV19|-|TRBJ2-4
CASSIQAQAKNIQYF
TGTGCCAGTAGTATCCAGGCCCAAGCCAAAAACATTCAGTACTTC
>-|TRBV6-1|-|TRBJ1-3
CAIRQISSGNTIYF
TGTGCCATCAGACAGATTAGCTCTGGAAACACCATATATTTT
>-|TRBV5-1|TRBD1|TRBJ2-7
CASSPRQGLYEQYF
TGCGCCAGCAGCCCGCGACAGGGGCTCTACGAGCAGTACTTC
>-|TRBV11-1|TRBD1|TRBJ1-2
CASSLAGGNYGYTF
TGTGCCAGCAGCTTGGCAGGGGGCAACTATGGCTACACCTTC
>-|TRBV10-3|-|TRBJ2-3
CATRGTLSTDTQYF
TGTGCCACCCGGGGGACTCTTAGCACAGATACGCAGTATTTT
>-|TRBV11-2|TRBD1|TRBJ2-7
CASSLDLTGSYEQYF
TGTGCCAGCAGCTTGGACCTGACAGGGTCCTACGAGCAGTACTTC
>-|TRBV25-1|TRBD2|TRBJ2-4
CASSSLGGGKNIQYF
TGTGCCAGCAGTTCCCTCGGGGGGGGAAAAAACATTCAGTACTTC
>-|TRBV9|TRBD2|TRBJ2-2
CASSVVASGGAGELFF
TGTGCCAGCAGCGTAGTGGCTAGCGGGGGGGCCGGGGAGCTGTTTTTT
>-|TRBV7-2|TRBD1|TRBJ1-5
CASTGQVNQPQHF
TGTGCCAGCACCGGACAGGTCAATCAGCCCCAGCATTTT
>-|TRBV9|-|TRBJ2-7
CASSVGWPDEQYF
TGTGCCAGCAGCGTAGGGTGGCCCGACGAGCAGTACTTC
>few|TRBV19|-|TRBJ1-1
CASSSLSGSAEAFF
TGTGCCAGTAGTAGCCTCTCAGGGTCCGCTGAAGCTTTCTTT
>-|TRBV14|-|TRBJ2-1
CASSPLIYNEQFF
TGTGCCAGCTCGCCACTGATCTACAATGAGCAGTTCTTC
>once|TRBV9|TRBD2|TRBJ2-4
CASSGPGGNIQYF
TGTGCCAGCAGTGGCCCGGGGGGGAACATTCAGTACTTC
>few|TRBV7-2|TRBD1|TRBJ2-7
CASSWGTAYEQYF
TGTGCCAGCAGCTGGGGGACAGCCTACGAGCAGTACTTC
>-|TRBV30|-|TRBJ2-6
CAWNEGGAGANVLTF
TGTGCCTGGAATGAGGGAGGTGCTGGGGCCAACGTCCTGACTTTC
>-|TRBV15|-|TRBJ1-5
CATSSNRVQPQHF
TGTGCCACCAGCTCGAACAGGGTTCAGCCCCAGCATTTT
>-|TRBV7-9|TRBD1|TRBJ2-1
CATKPPGTATYNEQFF
TGTGCTACAAAACCCCCCGGGACAGCTACCTACAATGAGCAGTTCTTC
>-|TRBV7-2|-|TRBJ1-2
CASTPNYRDGYTF
TGTGCCAGCACCCCGAACTACAGGGATGGCTACACCTTC
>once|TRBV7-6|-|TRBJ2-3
CASSQGLFTDTQYF
TGTGCCAGCAGCCAGGGACTTTTCACAGATACGCAGTATTTT
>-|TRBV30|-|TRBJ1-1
CAWSATPGQGARNTEAFF
TGTGCCTGGAGCGCCACCCCGGGACAAGGGGCCAGGAACACTGAAGCTTTCTTT